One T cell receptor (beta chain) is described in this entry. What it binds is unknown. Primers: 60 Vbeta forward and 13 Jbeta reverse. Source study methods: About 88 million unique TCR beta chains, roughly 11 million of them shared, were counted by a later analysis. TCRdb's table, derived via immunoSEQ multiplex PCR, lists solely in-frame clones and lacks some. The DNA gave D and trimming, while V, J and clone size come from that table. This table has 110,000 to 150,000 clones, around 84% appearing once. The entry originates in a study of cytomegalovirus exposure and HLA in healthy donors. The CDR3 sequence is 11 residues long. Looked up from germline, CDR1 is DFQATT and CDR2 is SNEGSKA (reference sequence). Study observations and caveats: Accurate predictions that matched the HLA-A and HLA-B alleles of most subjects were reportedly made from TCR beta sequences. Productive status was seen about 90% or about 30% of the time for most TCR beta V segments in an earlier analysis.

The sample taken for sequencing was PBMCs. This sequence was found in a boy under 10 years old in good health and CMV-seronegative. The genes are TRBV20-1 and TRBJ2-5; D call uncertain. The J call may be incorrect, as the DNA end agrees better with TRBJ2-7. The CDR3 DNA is TGCAGTGCACGCAAAGTCTACGAGCAGTACTTC. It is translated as CSARKVYEQYF.